This T cell receptor (beta chain) derives from a study of lymphopenia after photon versus proton radiotherapy. Whole-study findings and limits: After lymphocyte nadir, photon-treated repertoires showed oligoclonal expansion, especially CD8+ Temra.

This clone came up once. Its antigen remains unidentified. This table comes from immunoSEQ multiplex PCR, and its TCRdb copy is limited to in-frame clones, with some not included. This table has 20,000 to 25,000 clones, around four fifths appearing once. The CDR3 length is 16 residues. Trimming took off 3 bases at V and 8 bases at J, with 18 bases between the two ends. From germline, CDR1 is SGHDT and CDR2 YYEEEE. Material: peripheral blood, obtained from a patient treated with photon-based radiotherapy. This receptor was obtained from a man between 35 and 55 years old with gastric cancer. The V and J genes are TRBV5-6 and TRBJ1-6; D perhaps matches TRBD1 (5 bases). CDR3 coding DNA: TGTGCCAGCAGCTCGGCCGGGACTCGACTCCATTCACCCCTCCACTTT. Amino acid sequence: CASSSAGTRLHSPLHF.